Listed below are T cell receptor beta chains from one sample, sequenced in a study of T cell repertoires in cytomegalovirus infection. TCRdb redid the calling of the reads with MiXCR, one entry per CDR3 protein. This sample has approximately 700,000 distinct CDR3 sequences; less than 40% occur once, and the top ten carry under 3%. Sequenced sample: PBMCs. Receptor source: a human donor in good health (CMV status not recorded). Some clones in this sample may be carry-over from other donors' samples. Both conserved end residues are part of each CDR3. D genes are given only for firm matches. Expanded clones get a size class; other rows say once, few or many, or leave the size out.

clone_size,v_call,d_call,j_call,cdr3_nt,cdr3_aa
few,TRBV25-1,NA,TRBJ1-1,TGTGCCAGCAGTGAACTTTCGCCGTACGCTGAAGCTTTCTTT,CASSELSPYAEAFF
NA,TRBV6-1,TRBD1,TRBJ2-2,TGTGCCAGCTCTCGGTTGCCGGGACAGGGTCATACCGGGGAGCTGTTTTTT,CASSRLPGQGHTGELFF
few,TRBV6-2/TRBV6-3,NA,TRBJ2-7,TGTGCCAGCAGGCGTCCCGTGTTCTACGAGCAGTACTTC,CASRRPVFYEQYF
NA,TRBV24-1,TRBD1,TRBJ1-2,TGTGCCACCGCTAGACAGGGGGACTATGGCTACCCCTTC,CATARQGDYGYPF
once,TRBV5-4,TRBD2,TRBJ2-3,TGTGCCAGCAGCTTGTGGACTAGCGGCACAGATACGCAGTATTTT,CASSLWTSGTDTQYF
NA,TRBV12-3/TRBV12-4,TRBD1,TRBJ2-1,TGTGCCAGCAGACCAGACAGGGGCTCCTACAATGAGCAGTTCTTC,CASRPDRGSYNEQFF
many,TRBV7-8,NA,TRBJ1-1,TGTGCCAGCAGCTTAAGGCTTTATGAAGGGAACACTGAAGCTTTCTTT,CASSLRLYEGNTEAFF
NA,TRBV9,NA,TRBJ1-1,TGTGCAAGCAGCGATGGGGCGGCCGGGGAAAGAGCTTTCTGG,CASSDGAAGERAFW
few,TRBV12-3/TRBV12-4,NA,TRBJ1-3,TGTGCCAGCAGTTTAGGGACAGAGAAAAACACCATATATTTT,CASSLGTEKNTIYF
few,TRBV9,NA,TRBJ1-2,TGTGCCAGCAGCGGAGACCCGGGACACGGGGGGGCTAACTATGGCTACACCTTC,CASSGDPGHGGANYGYTF
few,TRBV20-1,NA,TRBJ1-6,TGCAGTGCTAGAGATGACCAGGGGAGAGGCCTAAATTCACCCCTCCACTTT,CSARDDQGRGLNSPLHF
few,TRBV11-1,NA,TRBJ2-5,TGTGCCAGCAGTCCCTGGGACGGCGACCAAGAGACCCAGTACTTC,CASSPWDGDQETQYF
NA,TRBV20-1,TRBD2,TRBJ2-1,TGCAGTGCTAGAGTCCCGGACGGACTTAGCGGGAGGGCCCACAATGAGCAGTTCTTC,CSARVPDGLSGRAHNEQFF
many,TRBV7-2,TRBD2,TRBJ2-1,TGTGCCAGCAGCTTAGCCTGGCGGGGGGGTTACAATGAGCAGTTCTTC,CASSLAWRGGYNEQFF
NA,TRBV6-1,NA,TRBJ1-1,TGTGCCAGCAGGGGGACCGAAGGGAAGAACACTGAAGCTTTCTTT,CASRGTEGKNTEAFF
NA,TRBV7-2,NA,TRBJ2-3,TGTGCCAGCAGCAATCCAGGGGGGTCTAGCACAGATACGCAGTATTTT,CASSNPGGSSTDTQYF
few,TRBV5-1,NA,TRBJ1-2,TGCGCCAGCAGCTTGGGAATAGAATATGGCTACACCTTC,CASSLGIEYGYTF
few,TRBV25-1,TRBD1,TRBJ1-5,TGTGCCAGCAGTGAGGGCAGGGGGCAGCCCCAGCATTTT,CASSEGRGQPQHF
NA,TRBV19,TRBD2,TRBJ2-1,TGTGCCAGTAGTATGAGTCAACTAGCGGGCTACAATGAGCAGTTCTTC,CASSMSQLAGYNEQFF
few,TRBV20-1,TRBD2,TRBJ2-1,TGCAGTGCTAGAGATTGGGCAGCGGCTAGCGGGATCCATGAGCAGTTCTTC,CSARDWAAASGIHEQFF
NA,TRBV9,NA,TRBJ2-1,TGTGCCAGCAGCGTAGCTGGGGGACCGTACAATGAGCAGTTCTTC,CASSVAGGPYNEQFF
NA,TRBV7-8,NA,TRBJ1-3,TGTGCCAGCAGCTTAGGGCCCGCGGGCGTCGGGGCTGGAAACACCATATATTTT,CASSLGPAGVGAGNTIYF
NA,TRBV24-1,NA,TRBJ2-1,TGTGCCACGGGTACGGGACTGACACGTCGGGAGCAGTTCTTC,CATGTGLTRREQFF
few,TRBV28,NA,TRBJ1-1,TGTGCCAGCCGAAGAGGGGGAAAGAACACTGAAGCTTTCTTT,CASRRGGKNTEAFF
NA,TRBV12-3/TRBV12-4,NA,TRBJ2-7,TGTGCCAGCACCAGCTGGGGGGCCTACGAGCAGTACTTC,CASTSWGAYEQYF
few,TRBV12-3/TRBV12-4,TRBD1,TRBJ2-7,TGTGCCAGCAGTCCCGCGGGACAGGGGGCCTACGAGCAGTACTTC,CASSPAGQGAYEQYF
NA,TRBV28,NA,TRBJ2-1,TGTGCCAGCAGCGTAGGGACCAAACGGCATGAGCAGTTCTTC,CASSVGTKRHEQFF
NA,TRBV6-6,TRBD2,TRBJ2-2,TGTGCCAGCGTATCAGCGGGAGTGACGTCCGGGGAGCTGTTTTTT,CASVSAGVTSGELFF
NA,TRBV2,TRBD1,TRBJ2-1,TGTGCCAGCAGTGAGAGAGACAGGGGGATCAATGAGCAGTTCTTC,CASSERDRGINEQFF
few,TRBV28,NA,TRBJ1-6,TGTGCCAGCAGTCCTACAGGAATGGGGTCACCCCTCCACTTT,CASSPTGMGSPLHF
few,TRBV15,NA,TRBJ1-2,TGTGCCACCAGACCCAGGTCTAACTATGGCTACACCTTC,CATRPRSNYGYTF
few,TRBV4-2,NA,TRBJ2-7,TGTGCCAGCAGCCAAGCTCAGGCGGTCCCCTACGAGCAGTACTTC,CASSQAQAVPYEQYF